This T cell receptor (beta chain) comes out of a study of blood T cell repertoires in COVID-19. Study overall: Sites in the United States, Italy and Spain provided acute and convalescent COVID-19 samples.

Original processing notes: Estimation of nucleated cell counts relied on the amplification of reference gene primers. TCRdb's copy holds only in-frame clones and misses some; the assay was immunoSEQ multiplex PCR. V, J and clone size are those of that table, while D and trimming were read from the DNA. The data contain about 110,000 clones, 87% of them seen just once; the ten biggest clones take up approximately 4.8%. CDR1 is MNHNY and CDR2 is SVGAGI in the germline V gene (reference sequence). This CDR3 is 13 amino acids long. V lost 7 bases and J 2 bases, leaving 12 bases between the germline ends.

Source material: peripheral blood. The V call is TRBV6-6, the J call TRBJ2-7; D perhaps matches TRBD1 (5 bases). The TCR originated in a human donor in a cohort sampled during active COVID-19. The CDR3 DNA is TGTGCCAGCACGGACACCGGCCCCTACGAGCAGTACTTC. Translating it yields CASTDTGPYEQYF.